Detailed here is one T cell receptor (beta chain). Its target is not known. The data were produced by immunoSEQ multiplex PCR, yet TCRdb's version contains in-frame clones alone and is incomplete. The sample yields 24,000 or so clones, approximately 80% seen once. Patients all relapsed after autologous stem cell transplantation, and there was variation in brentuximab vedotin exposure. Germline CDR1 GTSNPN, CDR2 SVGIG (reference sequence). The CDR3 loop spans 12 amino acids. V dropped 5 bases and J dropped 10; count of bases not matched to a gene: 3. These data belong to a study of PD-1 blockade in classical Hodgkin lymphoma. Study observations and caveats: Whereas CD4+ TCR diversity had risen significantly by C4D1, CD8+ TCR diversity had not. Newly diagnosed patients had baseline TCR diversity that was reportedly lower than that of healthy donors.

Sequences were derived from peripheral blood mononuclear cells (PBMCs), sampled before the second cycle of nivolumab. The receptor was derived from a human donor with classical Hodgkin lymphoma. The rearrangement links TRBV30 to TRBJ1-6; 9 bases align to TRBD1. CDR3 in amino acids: CAWDRGDSPLHF. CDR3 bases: TGTGCCTGGGACAGGGGGGACTCACCCCTCCACTTT. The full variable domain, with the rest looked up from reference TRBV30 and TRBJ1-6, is SQTIHQWPATLVQPVGSPLSLECTVEGTSNPNLYWYRQAAGRGLQLLFYSVGIGQISSEVPQNLSASRPQDRQFILSSKKLLLSDSGFYLCAWDRGDSPLHFGNGTRLTVT.